This T cell receptor (beta chain) was retrieved from a study of vaccination and CD4 T cells after COVID-19. Treatment here: roughly 10-day PBMC culture with coronavirus spike peptide pools or control peptides (ViraFEST assay). Turning to this clonotype: Its antigen is not identified.

An Oncomine TCR Beta short-read assay was used to sequence the DNA from cultured CD4+ T cells. In TCRdb, the PCR reads were re-called with MiXCR into one record per CDR3 protein. The sample yields 10,000 to 15,000 distinct CDR3 sequences, roughly 58% seen once. Germline-derived CDR1 and CDR2 are DFQATT and SNEGSKA (reference sequence). The CDR3 spans 13 residues. J was trimmed by 1 base and V by 6 bases; bases with no gene match: 1. The rearrangement joins TRBV20-1 to TRBJ1-5; 9 positions agree with TRBD1. The clonotype originates from a human donor who had recovered from COVID-19. Sequencing used CD4+ T cells from blood, cultured in vitro. The CDR3 protein is CSAGQGSNQPQHF. CDR3 in DNA: TGCAGTGCCGGACAGGGGAGCAATCAGCCCCAGCATTTT.